This is a list of T cell receptor beta chains from one sample in a study of CD8+CD57+ T cells in acquired aplastic anemia. TCRdb analysed the reads with MiXCR anew, one entry per CDR3 protein. The repertoire holds a few hundred thousand distinct CDR3 sequences, with around 60% as singletons. The sample consisted of sorted CD4+, CD8+, or CD8+CD57+ T cells (not recorded which) from PBMCs. Receptor source: a human donor in good health. CDR3s include the opening cysteine and the closing phenylalanine or tryptophan.

>TRBJ2-1|TRBV20-1
CSAPTLSSYNEQFF
>TRBJ2-6|TRBV7-7
CASALAGGSSSGANVLTF
>TRBJ2-5|TRBV12-3/TRBV12-4
CASTIAETQYF
>TRBJ2-4|TRBV2
CASSEALIHSGIGAKNIQYF
>TRBJ1-4|TRBV6-6
CASSYSIGDSGEKLFF
>TRBJ2-7|TRBV15
CATSRDLDRGTSYEQYF
>TRBJ1-2|TRBV4-3
CASSQESRAYGYTF
>TRBJ2-5|TRBV7-2
CASSDFAEETQYF
>TRBJ1-2|TRBV20-1
CSAPGGGGAAGYTF
>TRBJ2-7|TRBV7-9
CASSRGGQGYEQYF